This TCR beta chain comes out of a study of PD-1 blockade in classical Hodgkin lymphoma. Study-level results: The repertoire differences lack a defined cause, possibly disease activity or prior therapy.

The V segment lost 5 bases and the J segment 5 bases; nucleotides outside the gene matches: 8. From germline, CDR1 is LNHDA and CDR2 SQIVND (reference sequence). The CDR3 has 14 residues. Assay: immunoSEQ multiplex PCR; the TCRdb copy retains only in-frame clones and omits some. Counted here are 15,000 to 25,000 clones, approximately 80% occurring once; the ten biggest clones make up approximately 1.3%. Regarding this clone: What it binds is unknown.

Sample time point: newly diagnosed, previously untreated cHL patient sample. Magnetic negative selection served to purify CD4+ T cells out of PBMCs that had been thawed. The comparison group had newly diagnosed, previously untreated classical Hodgkin lymphoma. The sequenced sample consisted of CD4+ T cells from blood. The chain joins TRBV19 to TRBJ2-7; 8 bases map to TRBD1. This sequence originates from a human donor with classical Hodgkin lymphoma. The CDR3 nucleotides are TGTGCCAGTAGTCAACAGGGGGTGGTAAACGAGCAGTACTTC. It encodes CASSQQGVVNEQYF.